This is a list of T cell receptor beta chains from one sample in a study of blood T cell repertoires in COVID-19. The table came from immunoSEQ multiplex PCR; TCRdb's copy has only in-frame clones and leaves some out. In the table there are around 80,000 clones, 83% of which are singletons. Input material: peripheral blood. These receptors were collected from a woman at least 80 years old with acute or convalescent COVID-19. Each CDR3 is given with its conserved first and last residue. Each record gives: clone size, V gene, J gene, D gene, CDR3 DNA, CDR3 protein. A D gene is named only where the DNA matches it firmly. The size of a clone is reported for some rows only, either as once, few or many, or as a class for expanded clones.

abundance: -; v_gene: TRBV24-1; j_gene: TRBJ2-1; d_gene: -; CDR3nt: TGTGCCACCAGTGTGGCGGGGGCTGACTACAATGAGCAGTTCTTC; CDR3aa: CATSVAGADYNEQFF
abundance: -; v_gene: TRBV27; j_gene: TRBJ2-5; d_gene: TRBD2; CDR3nt: TGTGCCACCTCGGGACTAGCGGGAGGCGGGGAGACCCAGTACTTC; CDR3aa: CATSGLAGGGETQYF
abundance: few; v_gene: TRBV7-6; j_gene: TRBJ2-3; d_gene: -; CDR3nt: TGTGCCAGCAGCTTCGGCGGGGGCGTAGGAGATACGCAGTATTTT; CDR3aa: CASSFGGGVGDTQYF
abundance: -; v_gene: TRBV11-2; j_gene: TRBJ1-1; d_gene: -; CDR3nt: TGTGCCAGCGGCATGAGGGGGATGAACACTGAAGCTTTCTTT; CDR3aa: CASGMRGMNTEAFF
abundance: -; v_gene: TRBV20-1; j_gene: TRBJ2-3; d_gene: TRBD2; CDR3nt: TGCAGTGCTAGTGTGGCTCGCGGGAGGTGGGGAGATACGCAGTATTTT; CDR3aa: CSASVARGRWGDTQYF
abundance: -; v_gene: TRBV29-1; j_gene: TRBJ2-1; d_gene: TRBD2; CDR3nt: TGCAGCGTTGTTCGGACTAGCGGAGTCAATGAGCAGTTCTTC; CDR3aa: CSVVRTSGVNEQFF
abundance: few; v_gene: TRBV3-1/TRBV3-2; j_gene: TRBJ2-6; d_gene: TRBD1; CDR3nt: TGTGCCAGCAGCCAACTTAGGACAGGGGGGAGTATTGGGGCCAACGTCCTGACTTTC; CDR3aa: CASSQLRTGGSIGANVLTF
abundance: -; v_gene: TRBV18; j_gene: TRBJ2-7; d_gene: -; CDR3nt: TGTGCCAGCTCACCGGGAGGCCACGAGCAGTACTTC; CDR3aa: CASSPGGHEQYF
abundance: once; v_gene: TRBV24-1; j_gene: TRBJ2-3; d_gene: -; CDR3nt: TGTGCCACCAGTGATCGCAGCTCCGGGACTCCCCCAGATACGCAGTATTTT; CDR3aa: CATSDRSSGTPPDTQYF
abundance: -; v_gene: TRBV5-1; j_gene: TRBJ2-7; d_gene: TRBD2; CDR3nt: TGCGCCAGCAGCTTGGCTAGCGGGGGCCTCTCAGCTGACGAGCAGTACTTC; CDR3aa: CASSLASGGLSADEQYF
abundance: -; v_gene: TRBV18; j_gene: TRBJ2-7; d_gene: -; CDR3nt: TGTGCCAGCTCACTCACCGAGAGCTCCTACGAGCAGTACTTC; CDR3aa: CASSLTESSYEQYF
abundance: -; v_gene: TRBV6-5; j_gene: TRBJ1-2; d_gene: TRBD1; CDR3nt: TGTGCCAGCAGTTACGGACAGGGGGCTCATGGCTACACCTTC; CDR3aa: CASSYGQGAHGYTF
abundance: -; v_gene: TRBV19; j_gene: TRBJ2-7; d_gene: TRBD1; CDR3nt: TGTGCCAGTAGTCTCGGCGGGACAGGGGCTTCCTACGAGCAGTACTTC; CDR3aa: CASSLGGTGASYEQYF
abundance: -; v_gene: TRBV6-4; j_gene: TRBJ2-1; d_gene: -; CDR3nt: TGTGCCAGCAGTCAGGGCCTCCGGTCGGGCAATGAGCAGTTCTTC; CDR3aa: CASSQGLRSGNEQFF
abundance: -; v_gene: TRBV2; j_gene: TRBJ2-4; d_gene: TRBD2; CDR3nt: TGTGCCACGACTAGCGGGAGGACCGTTTACAAAAACATTCAGTACTTC; CDR3aa: CATTSGRTVYKNIQYF
abundance: -; v_gene: TRBV19; j_gene: TRBJ2-7; d_gene: TRBD2; CDR3nt: TGTGCCAGCGCCGCGTGGGGGGGGGAGCAGTACTTC; CDR3aa: CASAAWGGEQYF
abundance: few; v_gene: TRBV7-9; j_gene: TRBJ1-4; d_gene: -; CDR3nt: TGTGCCAGCAGCTTAGCCACAGGGCGTAATGAAAAACTGTTTTTT; CDR3aa: CASSLATGRNEKLFF
abundance: -; v_gene: TRBV7-2; j_gene: TRBJ2-2; d_gene: -; CDR3nt: TGTGCCAGCAGCTTAGGCGCGAACACCGGGGAGCTGTTTTTT; CDR3aa: CASSLGANTGELFF
abundance: -; v_gene: TRBV3-1/TRBV3-2; j_gene: TRBJ1-1; d_gene: -; CDR3nt: TGTGCCAGCAGCCAAGATAAAACAGATCAGGACACTGAAGCTTTCTTT; CDR3aa: CASSQDKTDQDTEAFF
abundance: -; v_gene: TRBV4-3; j_gene: TRBJ2-7; d_gene: -; CDR3nt: TGCGCCAGCAGCGAACTCCCGAGCTCCTACGAGCAGTACTTC; CDR3aa: CASSELPSSYEQYF
abundance: -; v_gene: TRBV7-9; j_gene: TRBJ2-1; d_gene: -; CDR3nt: TGTGCCAGCAGCTTTACTAGCCAGGGTGAGCAGTTCTTC; CDR3aa: CASSFTSQGEQFF
abundance: -; v_gene: TRBV29-1; j_gene: TRBJ2-1; d_gene: -; CDR3nt: TGCAGCGCCTTGGCCTCAAACAATGAGCAGTTCTTC; CDR3aa: CSALASNNEQFF
abundance: few; v_gene: TRBV6-5; j_gene: TRBJ2-2; d_gene: -; CDR3nt: TGTGCCACGGAGGGTAGGGTCACCGGGGAGCTGTTTTTT; CDR3aa: CATEGRVTGELFF
abundance: -; v_gene: TRBV29-1; j_gene: TRBJ2-1; d_gene: -; CDR3nt: TGCAGCGTCCACGGACTCCGTCCCTACAATGAGCAGTTCTTC; CDR3aa: CSVHGLRPYNEQFF
abundance: few; v_gene: TRBV19; j_gene: TRBJ1-1; d_gene: -; CDR3nt: TGTGCCAGTAGTATACGGTCCGTGAACACTGAAGCTTTCTTT; CDR3aa: CASSIRSVNTEAFF
abundance: -; v_gene: TRBV2; j_gene: TRBJ1-5; d_gene: -; CDR3nt: TGTGCCAGCAGTGAAACAGGGTGGGGCAATCAGCCCCAGCATTTT; CDR3aa: CASSETGWGNQPQHF
abundance: -; v_gene: TRBV10-1; j_gene: TRBJ2-3; d_gene: -; CDR3nt: TGCGCCAGCAGTGAGTCGAGGGCTAGCGGACAGAGGACAGATACGCAGTATTTT; CDR3aa: CASSESRASGQRTDTQYF
abundance: -; v_gene: TRBV5-4; j_gene: TRBJ2-4; d_gene: TRBD1; CDR3nt: TGTGCCAGCAGCCCTATGGGACAGTCAAGTTTAGCCAAAAACATTCAGTACTTC; CDR3aa: CASSPMGQSSLAKNIQYF
abundance: -; v_gene: TRBV24-1; j_gene: TRBJ1-1; d_gene: TRBD1; CDR3nt: TGTGCCACCAGTGTCGCACAGGGGGCAGCTTTCTTT; CDR3aa: CATSVAQGAAFF
abundance: -; v_gene: TRBV25-1; j_gene: TRBJ1-4; d_gene: -; CDR3nt: TGTGCCAGCAGTGAAGGTGAATGGCAGGCTGAAAAACTGTTTTTT; CDR3aa: CASSEGEWQAEKLFF
abundance: -; v_gene: TRBV5-1; j_gene: TRBJ1-6; d_gene: TRBD1; CDR3nt: TGCGCCAGCAGCCCGGGACAGGGGGCAACACCCCTCCACTTT; CDR3aa: CASSPGQGATPLHF
abundance: -; v_gene: TRBV6-6; j_gene: TRBJ1-1; d_gene: -; CDR3nt: TGTGCCTCCTACCATCGGGGGTACACTGAAGCTTTCTTT; CDR3aa: CASYHRGYTEAFF
abundance: few; v_gene: TRBV5-1; j_gene: TRBJ2-5; d_gene: TRBD2; CDR3nt: TGCGCCAGCAGCCCCCCTAGCGGGAGCCTGGGGGAGACCCAGTACTTC; CDR3aa: CASSPPSGSLGETQYF
abundance: -; v_gene: TRBV2; j_gene: TRBJ2-3; d_gene: -; CDR3nt: TGTGCCAGCAGTGGAAATAGCGGCGACACAGATACGCAGTATTTT; CDR3aa: CASSGNSGDTDTQYF
abundance: few; v_gene: TRBV6-6; j_gene: TRBJ2-7; d_gene: -; CDR3nt: TGTGCCAGCCGGCTAGGTCCCTACGAGCAGTACTTC; CDR3aa: CASRLGPYEQYF
abundance: -; v_gene: TRBV7-8; j_gene: TRBJ2-5; d_gene: -; CDR3nt: TGTGCCAGCAGCTCCCGACTAGTCCAACAGACCCAGTACTTC; CDR3aa: CASSSRLVQQTQYF
abundance: -; v_gene: TRBV24-1; j_gene: TRBJ1-2; d_gene: TRBD1; CDR3nt: TGTGCCACCAGTGATCCAACAGGGGACGACGACCAGTATGGCTACACCTTC; CDR3aa: CATSDPTGDDDQYGYTF
abundance: -; v_gene: TRBV2; j_gene: TRBJ2-2; d_gene: -; CDR3nt: TGTGCCAGCAGTGAATTCGAGAGTCCCGGGGAGCTGTTTTTT; CDR3aa: CASSEFESPGELFF
abundance: -; v_gene: TRBV3-1/TRBV3-2; j_gene: TRBJ2-2; d_gene: TRBD2; CDR3nt: TGTGCCAGCAGCCAAAGAGCTAGCGGGACCGGGGAGCTGTTTTTT; CDR3aa: CASSQRASGTGELFF
abundance: -; v_gene: TRBV24-1; j_gene: TRBJ1-4; d_gene: TRBD1; CDR3nt: TGTGCCACCAGTGACGCCCGGGACAGCGAAAAACTGTTTTTT; CDR3aa: CATSDARDSEKLFF
abundance: -; v_gene: TRBV18; j_gene: TRBJ2-7; d_gene: -; CDR3nt: TGTGCCAGCCAACCGGGTGGGAGTTCCTACGAGCAGTACTTC; CDR3aa: CASQPGGSSYEQYF
abundance: few; v_gene: TRBV19; j_gene: TRBJ2-7; d_gene: TRBD2; CDR3nt: TGTGCCAGTAGTACAAGCGGGAGGGCCGACTACGAGCAGTACTTC; CDR3aa: CASSTSGRADYEQYF
abundance: -; v_gene: TRBV2; j_gene: TRBJ2-2; d_gene: TRBD2; CDR3nt: TGTGCCAGCATGCTGGAGGGAGGGGTCACCGGGGAGCTGTTTTTT; CDR3aa: CASMLEGGVTGELFF
abundance: -; v_gene: TRBV5-1; j_gene: TRBJ2-2; d_gene: -; CDR3nt: TGCGCCAGCAGCTTGACAGGGCAGGGGTCCGGGGAGCTGTTTTTT; CDR3aa: CASSLTGQGSGELFF
abundance: -; v_gene: TRBV10-2; j_gene: TRBJ2-2; d_gene: TRBD2; CDR3nt: TGCGCCAGCAGGGAGACTAGCGGGATACACACCGGGGAGCTGTTTTTT; CDR3aa: CASRETSGIHTGELFF
abundance: -; v_gene: TRBV24-1; j_gene: TRBJ2-3; d_gene: -; CDR3nt: TGTGCCGCCCTGCGGGCGTCACAAGGATCAGATACGCAGTATTTT; CDR3aa: CAALRASQGSDTQYF
abundance: -; v_gene: TRBV7-3; j_gene: TRBJ2-7; d_gene: TRBD2; CDR3nt: TGTGCCAGCAGCCCCGGGGGGACCTACGAGCAGTACTTC; CDR3aa: CASSPGGTYEQYF
abundance: -; v_gene: TRBV18; j_gene: TRBJ1-6; d_gene: TRBD1; CDR3nt: TGTGCCAGCTCACCAACCCGGGACAGGGCATATAATTCACCCCTCCACTTT; CDR3aa: CASSPTRDRAYNSPLHF
abundance: -; v_gene: TRBV12-5; j_gene: TRBJ2-6; d_gene: -; CDR3nt: TGTGCTAGTGGCCCAGGGGTTACCGGGGCCAACGTCCTGACTTTC; CDR3aa: CASGPGVTGANVLTF